The 28 T cell receptor beta chains in this list originate from one sample, sequenced in a study of T cell changes during pregnancy in multiple sclerosis. Sequenced by immunoSEQ multiplex PCR; TCRdb stores in-frame clones only, minus some. The table lists some 69,000 clones, about 92% of them singletons. Material: peripheral blood, obtained in the second trimester of pregnancy. The receptors were sampled from a female donor in good health, enrolled as a control in a pregnancy study.

The chain uses TRBV10-3 and TRBJ2-3; the match to TRBD2 covers 13 bases. Germline V gives CDR1 ENHRY, CDR2 SYGVKD. J gave up 1 base and V 5 bases, and 9 bases lay outside the gene matches. The CDR3 has 18 amino acids. This CDR3 reads CAISTTSGGPPGTDTQYF. In DNA form, the CDR3 reads TGTGCCATCAGTACGACTAGCGGGGGGCCCCCGGGCACAGATACGCAGTATTTT.

This clone was seen just once. V usage is TRBV28 and J usage is TRBJ1-5, with D possibly matching TRBD1 (6 bases). Per the germline V gene, CDR1 is MDHEN and CDR2 is SYDVKM. This CDR3 region has 15 residues. V lost 1 base to trimming and J lost 6 bases, with 13 bases between them. The CDR3 here is CASSLSGAGGQPQHF. The CDR3 DNA follows: TGTGCCAGCAGTTTATCAGGGGCCGGAGGTCAGCCCCAGCATTTT.

The gene calls are TRBV6-5 and TRBJ1-1; D may be TRBD1 (5 bases). Germline loops: CDR1 MNHEY, CDR2 SVGAGI. The germline V and J ends were trimmed by 0 bases and 4 bases, with 6 bases remaining between them. The CDR3 is 13 residues long. CDR3 nucleotide sequence: TGTGCCAGCAGTTACTCGGGACTCACTGAAGCTTTCTTT. Translated, it gives CASSYSGLTEAFF.

This chain connects TRBV5-5 to TRBJ1-5, with 8 nucleotides matching TRBD1. V was clipped by 3 bases and J by 5 bases; unmatched bases: 4. The V gene's germline CDR1 is SGHKS and CDR2 YYEKEE (reference sequence). This CDR3 spans 14 amino acids. The CDR3 DNA reads TGTGCCAGCAGCTCTAACAGGGGGGATCAGCCCCAGCATTTT. The encoded protein is CASSSNRGDQPQHF.

The rearrangement uses TRBV6-4 and TRBJ1-1, with D unresolved. The CDR3 has 16 amino acids. Germline lookup yields CDR1 MRHNA and CDR2 SNTAGT. V lost 4 bases, J lost 2 bases, and 17 bases lay in between. In nucleotides, the CDR3 is TGTGCCAGCAGTGGGGCCGGGGTCACTCGAAACACTGAAGCTTTCTTT. Amino acid sequence: CASSGAGVTRNTEAFF.

In DNA, the CDR3 is TGTGCCAGCAGCTTAGGAGCGGGGGGTCGCGGAGGTACGCAGTATTTT. Protein product: CASSLGAGGRGGTQYF. V is TRBV11-2 and J is TRBJ2-3; 9 nucleotides match TRBD2. V shed 1 base, J shed 8 bases, and the junction held 10 bases outside the gene matches. CDR1 SGHAT and CDR2 FQNNGV come from the germline V gene. The CDR3 is 16 amino acids.

This clone was picked up one time. The chain recombines TRBV7-8 with TRBJ2-1, with 9 bases fitting TRBD2. The ends lost 6 bases at V and 1 base at J; junction bases unmatched: 4. This CDR3 contains 15 residues. CDR1 and CDR2 (germline): SGHVS, FQNEAQ. The DNA for the CDR3 is TGTGCCAGCAGTCATGCGGGGGGGTCCTACAATGAGCAGTTCTTC. Translated, it gives CASSHAGGSYNEQFF. The full variable domain, with the rest looked up from reference TRBV7-8 and TRBJ2-1, is GAGVSQSPRYKVAKRGQDVALRCDPISGHVSLFWYQQALGQGPEFLTYFQNEAQLDKSGLPSDRFFAERPEGSVSTLKIQRTQQEDSAVYLCASSHAGGSYNEQFFGPGTRLTVL.

The V and J genes are TRBV7-9 and TRBJ2-3; D possibly corresponds to TRBD2 (6 bases). The CDR3 contains 11 residues. Trimming took off 11 bases at V and 3 bases at J, with 9 bases between the two ends. Germline V gene sequence: CDR1 SEHNR, CDR2 FQNEAQ (reference sequence). The CDR3: CAAEGTDTQYF. The CDR3 region has the DNA TGTGCCGCGGAGGGTACAGATACGCAGTATTTT.

The chain recombines TRBV2 with TRBJ1-5, with 7 bases identical to TRBD1. The CDR3 consists of 14 residues. Per the germline V gene, CDR1 is SNHLY and CDR2 is FYNNEI. The trim removed 8 bases at V and 3 bases at J, leaving 7 bases unmatched. The CDR3 region is CASSVEGANQPQHF. The CDR3 nucleotides are TGTGCCAGCTCCGTCGAGGGGGCCAATCAGCCCCAGCATTTT.

V is TRBV28 and J is TRBJ2-1; perhaps TRBD1 as D (6 bases). V lost 6 bases, J lost 9 bases, and 9 bases lay in between. The CDR3 runs 11 residues. Germline CDR1 MDHEN, CDR2 SYDVKM. CDR3 sequence reads: CASSWGREQFF. DNA of the CDR3: TGTGCCAGCAGCTGGGGGCGTGAGCAGTTCTTC.

The V call is TRBV7-9, the J call TRBJ1-1; D unclear. The germline V gene has CDR1 SEHNR and CDR2 FQNEAQ (reference sequence). V dropped 5 bases and J dropped 3 bases, with 16 bases sitting between them. This CDR3 region has 15 residues. The CDR3 bases are TGTGCCAGCAGCCTAGGTCGGGGTCTGGACACTGAAGCTTTCTTT. This gives the protein CASSLGRGLDTEAFF.

V is TRBV5-6 and J is TRBJ1-4; 8 bases match TRBD1. Germline CDR1 SGHDT, CDR2 YYEEEE. V shed 7 bases and J 7 bases; nucleotides not matched to a gene: 9. This CDR3 contains 14 residues. The CDR3 region is CASVTQGAGEKLFF. The CDR3 DNA follows: TGTGCCAGCGTGACTCAGGGGGCGGGTGAAAAACTGTTTTTT. The variable domain in full, with the rest retrieved from reference TRBV5-6 and TRBJ1-4, is DAGVTQSPTHLIKTRGQQVTLRCSPKSGHDTVSWYQQALGQGPQFIFQYYEEEERQRGNFPDRFSGHQFPNYSSELNVNALLLGDSALYLCASVTQGAGEKLFFGSGTQLSVL.

V and J are TRBV7-2 and TRBJ1-2; TRBD1 matches 8 bases. Trimming cost V 3 bases and J 8 bases; bases outside gene matches: 8. This CDR3 is built from 14 residues. Germline CDR1 and CDR2: SGHTA and FQGNSA. This CDR3 reads CASSFLDRGDGYTF. The CDR3, as DNA: TGTGCCAGCAGCTTCCTAGACAGGGGTGACGGCTACACCTTC.

The V gene is TRBV5-1, the J gene TRBJ1-5; D is ambiguous. The CDR3 is made up of 15 amino acids. V dropped 7 bases and J dropped 4 bases, with 18 bases sitting between them. Germline assignment: CDR1 SGHRS and CDR2 YFSETQ. This chain's CDR3 is CASSEGGRANQPQHF. The CDR3 bases are TGCGCCAGCTCGGAAGGAGGGAGGGCAAATCAGCCCCAGCATTTT. The whole variable domain, remainder taken from reference TRBV5-1 and TRBJ1-5, is KAGVTQTPRYLIKTRGQQVTLSCSPISGHRSVSWYQQTPGQGLQFLFEYFSETQRNKGNFPGRFSGRQFSNSRSEMNVSTLELGDSALYLCASSEGGRANQPQHFGDGTRLSIL.

This chain joins TRBV15 and TRBJ2-1; 7 bases match TRBD2. The CDR3 is made up of 16 amino acids. Germline V gene lookup returns CDR1 LNHNV and CDR2 YYDKDF (reference sequence). With 1 base clipped from V and 3 bases from J, the junction kept 6 bases outside the gene matches. The DNA for the CDR3 is TGTGCCACCAGCAGAGGGACTAGTCGGGGCTACAATGAGCAGTTCTTC. It is translated as CATSRGTSRGYNEQFF.

The CDR3 sequence: CASSPRDSLYNEQFF. The CDR3 region has the DNA TGTGCCAGCAGCCCTCGGGACAGCCTATACAATGAGCAGTTCTTC. The V gene is TRBV7-3, the J gene TRBJ2-1; TRBD1 matches at 7 bases. Germline loops: CDR1 SGHTA, CDR2 FQGTGA. Trimming cost V 5 bases and J 4 bases; bases outside gene matches: 8. CDR3 length: 15 residues.

This clone has more than one count but fewer than ten. The V gene is TRBV2, the J gene TRBJ1-1, with TRBD1 identical over 7 bases. Trimming cost V 5 bases and J 4 bases; bases outside gene matches: 7. Per germline, CDR1 SNHLY and CDR2 FYNNEI. The CDR3 is 14 residues long. The CDR3 nucleotides are TGTGCCAGCAGTAGAGAGACAGGGCCCACTGAAGCTTTCTTT. It codes for CASSRETGPTEAFF. The variable domain in full, completed from reference TRBV2 and TRBJ1-1, reads EPEVTQTPSHQVTQMGQEVILRCVPISNHLYFYWYRQILGQKVEFLVSFYNNEISEKSEIFDDQFSVERPDGSNFTLKIRSTKLEDSAMYFCASSRETGPTEAFFGQGTRLTVV.

This clone was seen once. The chain has TRBV11-1 and TRBJ2-3; 9 positions match TRBD1. Germline V gives CDR1 SGHAT, CDR2 FQDESV (reference sequence). The CDR3 contains 15 residues. V trimming: 4 bases; J trimming: 5 bases; junction bases outside the gene matches: 7. This chain's CDR3 is CASSSDRGSGDTQYF. For the CDR3, the DNA is TGTGCCAGCAGCTCCGACAGGGGGTCGGGAGATACGCAGTATTTT. Using reference TRBV11-1 and TRBJ2-3 for the parts outside the CDR3, the full variable domain is EAEVAQSPRYKITEKSQAVAFWCDPISGHATLYWYRQILGQGPELLVQFQDESVVDDSQLPKDRFSAERLKGVDSTLKIQPAELGDSAMYLCASSSDRGSGDTQYFGPGTRLTVL.

The CDR3 protein is CASSPLAYNEQFF. CDR3 nucleotides: TGTGCCAGCAGTCCACTAGCGTACAATGAGCAGTTCTTC. This chain uses TRBV9 with TRBJ2-1; 7 bases fit TRBD2. This CDR3 spans 13 amino acids. J lost 4 bases, V lost 5 bases, and 3 bases had no gene match. CDR1 and CDR2 from the germline V gene are SGDLS and YYNGEE.

This chain connects TRBV27 to TRBJ1-5; D remains unclear. V lost 2 bases and J 4 bases, leaving 9 bases between the germline ends. The CDR3 sequence is 14 residues long. Per germline, CDR1 MNHEY and CDR2 SMNVEV (reference sequence). The CDR3 coding sequence is TGTGCCAGCAGTTTAACTCCGAGAAATCAGCCCCAGCATTTT. Protein sequence: CASSLTPRNQPQHF.

This sequence joins TRBV4-2 and TRBJ2-7; D remains unclear. CDR1 is LGHNA, CDR2 YNFKEQ, per germline. The V and J ends lost 5 bases and 6 bases respectively, with 11 bases between them. The CDR3 runs 12 residues. In DNA form, the CDR3 reads TGTGCCAGCAGCGACGTAGGAGCCGAGCAGTACTTC. Its protein is CASSDVGAEQYF.

The chain recombines TRBV9 with TRBJ2-5; 10 bases are shared with TRBD2. CDR3 length: 16 residues. J lost 5 bases, V lost 1 base, and 8 bases had no gene match. Germline loops: CDR1 SGDLS, CDR2 YYNGEE. CDR3 sequence (DNA): TGTGCCAGCAGCGTAAGCGGGGGGGCCGGTATGGAGACCCAGTACTTC. It encodes CASSVSGGAGMETQYF.

The rearrangement links TRBV4-3 to TRBJ1-5; D is ambiguous. V dropped 0 bases and J dropped 6 bases, with 12 bases sitting between them. The CDR3 covers 15 residues. Germline V lookup: CDR1 LGHNA, CDR2 YSLEER. CDR3 nucleotides: TGCGCCAGCAGCCAAGATAGAGAGGGTCCTCAGCCCCAGCATTTT. It codes for CASSQDREGPQPQHF.

The chain has TRBV28 and TRBJ1-1, with D hard to call. The V gene lost 2 bases and the J gene lost 2 bases, with 12 bases spanning the gap. The CDR3 consists of 15 residues. CDR1 is MDHEN and CDR2 is SYDVKM in the germline V gene. CDR3 protein: CASSLEVQPNTEAFF. CDR3 DNA sequence: TGTGCCAGCAGTTTAGAGGTCCAACCAAACACTGAAGCTTTCTTT.

The J gene is TRBJ2-1, the V gene TRBV25-1; D ambiguous. The CDR3 is made up of 13 amino acids. Germline loops: CDR1 MGHDK, CDR2 SYGVNS. Trimming removed 8 bases at V and 4 bases at J, with 12 bases between. As DNA, the CDR3 is TGTGCCAGCCGTTCCGGTCTGTACAATGAGCAGTTCTTC. It encodes CASRSGLYNEQFF.

The gene calls are TRBV30 and TRBJ2-1; no clear D gene. The CDR3 sequence is 9 residues long. The V gene lost 7 bases and the J gene lost 9 bases, with 7 bases spanning the gap. Germline CDR1 GTSNPN, CDR2 SVGIG (reference sequence). CDR3 protein: CASVIEQFF. The CDR3 bases are TGTGCCTCGGTAATTGAGCAGTTCTTC.

This clone showed up just a few times. The J gene is TRBJ1-1, the V gene TRBV14, with no clear D. V was trimmed by 4 bases and J by 1 base, leaving 10 bases between them. This CDR3 has 14 amino acids. Germline assignment: CDR1 SGHDN and CDR2 FVKESK. The CDR3 sequence: CASSPEPWNTEAFF. DNA of the CDR3: TGTGCCAGCAGCCCGGAGCCATGGAACACTGAAGCTTTCTTT.

J is TRBJ2-7 and V is TRBV28; TRBD2 might be the D (5 bases). V was clipped by 4 bases and J by 3 bases, with 13 bases between them. The germline CDR1 and CDR2 sequences are MDHEN and SYDVKM. There are 14 residues in the CDR3. The CDR3 here is CASSSGTPIYEQYF. In nucleotides, the CDR3 is TGTGCCAGCAGTTCGGGAACACCTATCTACGAGCAGTACTTC.